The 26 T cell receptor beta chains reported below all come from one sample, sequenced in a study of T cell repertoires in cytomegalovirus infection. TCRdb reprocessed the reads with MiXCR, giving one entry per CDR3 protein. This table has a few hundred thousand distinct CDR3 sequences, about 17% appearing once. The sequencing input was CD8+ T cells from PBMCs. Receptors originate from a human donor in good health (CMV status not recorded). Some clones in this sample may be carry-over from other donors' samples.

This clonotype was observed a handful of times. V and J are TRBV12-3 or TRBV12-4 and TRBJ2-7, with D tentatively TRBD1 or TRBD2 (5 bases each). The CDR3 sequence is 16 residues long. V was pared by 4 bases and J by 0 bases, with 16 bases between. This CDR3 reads CASSYGPTDYSYEQYF. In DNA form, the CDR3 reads TGTGCCAGCAGTTACGGACCGACAGACTACTCCTACGAGCAGTACTTC.

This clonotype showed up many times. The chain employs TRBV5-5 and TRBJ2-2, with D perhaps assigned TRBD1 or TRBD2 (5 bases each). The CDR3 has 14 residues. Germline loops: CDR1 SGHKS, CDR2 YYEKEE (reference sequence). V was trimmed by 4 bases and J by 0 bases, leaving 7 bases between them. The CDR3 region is CASSGGTNTGELFF. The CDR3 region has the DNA TGTGCCAGCAGCGGGGGAACGAACACCGGGGAGCTGTTTTTT.

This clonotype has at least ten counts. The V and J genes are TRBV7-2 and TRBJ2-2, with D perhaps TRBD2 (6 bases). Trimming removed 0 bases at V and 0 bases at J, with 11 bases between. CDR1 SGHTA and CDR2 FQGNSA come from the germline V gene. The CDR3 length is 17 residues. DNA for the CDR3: TGTGCCAGCAGCTTAGCCCGACAGCGGGCGAACACCGGGGAGCTGTTTTTT. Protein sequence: CASSLARQRANTGELFF.

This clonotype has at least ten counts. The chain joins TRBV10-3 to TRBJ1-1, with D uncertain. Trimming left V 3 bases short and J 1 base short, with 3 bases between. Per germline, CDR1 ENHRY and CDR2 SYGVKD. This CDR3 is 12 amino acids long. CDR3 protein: CAISDKNTEAFF. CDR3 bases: TGTGCCATCAGTGACAAGAACACTGAAGCTTTCTTT.

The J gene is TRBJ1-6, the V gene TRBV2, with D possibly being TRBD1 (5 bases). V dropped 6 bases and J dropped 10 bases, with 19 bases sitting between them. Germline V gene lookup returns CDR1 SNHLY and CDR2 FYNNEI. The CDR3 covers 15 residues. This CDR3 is CASRASRGKGSPLHF. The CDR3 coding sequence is TGTGCCAGCAGGGCCTCGAGGGGCAAGGGGTCACCCCTCCACTTT.

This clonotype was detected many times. CDR3 protein: CASSLTVRLAGGNINNEQFF. The CDR3 DNA follows: TGTGCCAGCAGCTTAACAGTCAGGCTAGCGGGGGGGAATATTAACAATGAGCAGTTCTTC. The chain carries TRBV7-6 and TRBJ2-1, with TRBD2 matching 12 bases. This CDR3 region has 20 residues. Trimming removed 2 bases from V and 5 bases from J; junction bases left unmatched: 16. Per the germline V gene, CDR1 is SGHVS and CDR2 is FNYEAQ. Full variable domain (missing parts from reference TRBV7-6 and TRBJ2-1): GAGVSQSPRYKVTKRGQDVALRCDPISGHVSLYWYRQALGQGPEFLTYFNYEAQQDKSGLPNDRFSAERPEGSISTLTIQRTEQRDSAMYRCASSLTVRLAGGNINNEQFFGPGTRLTVL.

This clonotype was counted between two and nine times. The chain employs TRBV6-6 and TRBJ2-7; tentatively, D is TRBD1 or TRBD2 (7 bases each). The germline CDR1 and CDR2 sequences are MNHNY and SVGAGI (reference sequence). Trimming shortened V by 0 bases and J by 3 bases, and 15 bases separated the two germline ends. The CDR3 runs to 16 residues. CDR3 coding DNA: TGTGCCAGCAGTTACTCGACAGGGAGGGGGTTCTACGAGCAGTACTTC. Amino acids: CASSYSTGRGFYEQYF.

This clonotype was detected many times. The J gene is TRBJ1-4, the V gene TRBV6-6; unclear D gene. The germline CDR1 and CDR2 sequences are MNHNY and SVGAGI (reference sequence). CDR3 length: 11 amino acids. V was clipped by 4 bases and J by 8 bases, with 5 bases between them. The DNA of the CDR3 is TGTGCCAGCAGTTTTAAGGAAAAACTGTTTTTT. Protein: CASSFKEKLFF.

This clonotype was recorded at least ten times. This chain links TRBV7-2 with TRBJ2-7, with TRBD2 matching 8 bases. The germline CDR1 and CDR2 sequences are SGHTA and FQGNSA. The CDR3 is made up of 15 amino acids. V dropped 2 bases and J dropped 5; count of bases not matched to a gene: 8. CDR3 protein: CASSLNAGGRDEQYF. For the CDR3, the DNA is TGTGCCAGCAGCTTAAACGCGGGGGGCCGGGACGAGCAGTACTTC.

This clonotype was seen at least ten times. In DNA form, the CDR3 reads TGTGCCAGCAGCTTGACGACTGTAGAGACCCAGTACTTC. Its translation is CASSLTTVETQYF. The chain employs TRBV7-9 and TRBJ2-5; no clear D gene. V shed 3 bases and J shed 4 bases, with 9 bases lying between them. Germline assignment: CDR1 SEHNR and CDR2 FQNEAQ (reference sequence). CDR3 length: 13 amino acids.

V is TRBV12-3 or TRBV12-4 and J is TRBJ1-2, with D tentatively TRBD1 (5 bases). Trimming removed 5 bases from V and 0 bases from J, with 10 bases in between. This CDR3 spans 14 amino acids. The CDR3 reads CASSLEGANYGYTF. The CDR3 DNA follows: TGTGCCAGCAGTCTCGAAGGGGCTAACTATGGCTACACCTTC.

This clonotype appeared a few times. This CDR3 is CASSDSSGEQFF. The CDR3 DNA sequence: TGTGCCAGCAGTGACTCGTCGGGGGAGCAGTTCTTC. The rearrangement joins TRBV6-4 to TRBJ2-1, with D perhaps matching TRBD2 (5 bases). The CDR3 consists of 12 residues. V gave up 0 bases and J gave up 10 bases, with 7 bases separating them. Germline V gene lookup returns CDR1 MRHNA and CDR2 SNTAGT.

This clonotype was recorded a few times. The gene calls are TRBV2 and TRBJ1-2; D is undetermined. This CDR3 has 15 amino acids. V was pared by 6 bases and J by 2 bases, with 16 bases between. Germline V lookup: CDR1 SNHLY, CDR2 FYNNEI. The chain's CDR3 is CASSAFKTANYGYTF. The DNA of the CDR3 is TGTGCCAGCAGCGCCTTCAAAACAGCGAACTATGGCTACACCTTC.

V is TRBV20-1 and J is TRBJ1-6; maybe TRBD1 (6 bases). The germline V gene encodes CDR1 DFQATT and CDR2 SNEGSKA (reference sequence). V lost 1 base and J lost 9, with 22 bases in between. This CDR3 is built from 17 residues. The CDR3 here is CSARVRDNHPIGSPLHF. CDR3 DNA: TGCAGTGCTAGAGTGAGGGACAACCACCCGATCGGTTCACCCCTCCACTTT.

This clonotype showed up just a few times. For the CDR3, the DNA is TGTGCCAGTAGTGACAGCACTGAAACTCCCTACGAGCAGTACTTC. Its protein product is CASSDSTETPYEQYF. The genes are TRBV7-9 and TRBJ2-7; TRBD1 might be the D (5 bases). The CDR3 is 15 amino acids. The V and J ends lost 9 bases and 2 bases respectively, with 20 bases between them. Germline V gene lookup returns CDR1 SEHNR and CDR2 FQNEAQ (reference sequence).

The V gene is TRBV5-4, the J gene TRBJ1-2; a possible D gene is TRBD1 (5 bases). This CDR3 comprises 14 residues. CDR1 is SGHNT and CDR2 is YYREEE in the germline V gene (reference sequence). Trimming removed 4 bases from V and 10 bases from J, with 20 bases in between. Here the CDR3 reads CASSVGDAGLTYTF. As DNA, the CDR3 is TGTGCCAGCAGCGTAGGGGATGCTGGACTTACCTACACCTTC.

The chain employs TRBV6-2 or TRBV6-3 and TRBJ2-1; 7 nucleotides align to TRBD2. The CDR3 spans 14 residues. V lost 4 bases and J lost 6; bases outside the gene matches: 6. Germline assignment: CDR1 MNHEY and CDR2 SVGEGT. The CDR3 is CASSFSGLPNEQFF. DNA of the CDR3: TGTGCCAGCAGTTTCTCGGGACTACCCAATGAGCAGTTCTTC.

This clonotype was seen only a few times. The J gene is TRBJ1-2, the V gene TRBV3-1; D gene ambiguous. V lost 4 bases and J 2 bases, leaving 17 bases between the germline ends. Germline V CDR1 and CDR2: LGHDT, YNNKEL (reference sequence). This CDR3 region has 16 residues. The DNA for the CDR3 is TGTGCCAGCAGCCGCGGGCTACGGGAGCCGAACTATGGCTACACCTTC. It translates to CASSRGLREPNYGYTF.

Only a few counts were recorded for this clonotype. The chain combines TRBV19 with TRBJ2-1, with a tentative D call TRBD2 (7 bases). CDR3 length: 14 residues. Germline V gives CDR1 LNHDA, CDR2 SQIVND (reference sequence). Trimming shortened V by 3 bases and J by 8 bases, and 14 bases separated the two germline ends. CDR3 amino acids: CASSISGGPHEQFF. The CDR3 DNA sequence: TGTGCCAGTAGTATCTCGGGGGGCCCCCATGAGCAGTTCTTC.

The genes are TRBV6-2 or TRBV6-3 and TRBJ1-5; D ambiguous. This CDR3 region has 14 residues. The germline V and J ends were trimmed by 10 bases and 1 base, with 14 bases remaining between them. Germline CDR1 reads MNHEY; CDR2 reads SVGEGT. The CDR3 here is CATTPYGSNQPQHF. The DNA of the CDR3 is TGTGCCACCACCCCCTACGGAAGCAATCAGCCCCAGCATTTT.

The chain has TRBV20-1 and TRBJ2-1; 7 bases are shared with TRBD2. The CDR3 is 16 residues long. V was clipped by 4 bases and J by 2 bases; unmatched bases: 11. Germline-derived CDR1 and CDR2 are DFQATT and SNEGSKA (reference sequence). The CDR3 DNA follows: TGCAGTGCTAAAAATAGTGTTGGGGGGGCCTACAATGAGCAGTTCTTC. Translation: CSAKNSVGGAYNEQFF.

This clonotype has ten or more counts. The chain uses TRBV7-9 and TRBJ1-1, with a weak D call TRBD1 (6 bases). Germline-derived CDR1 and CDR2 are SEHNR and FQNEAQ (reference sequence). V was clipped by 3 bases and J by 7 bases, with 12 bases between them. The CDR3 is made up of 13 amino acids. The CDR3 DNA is TGTGCCAGCAGCTTCCCCAACAGGGATGAAGCTTTCTTT. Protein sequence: CASSFPNRDEAFF.

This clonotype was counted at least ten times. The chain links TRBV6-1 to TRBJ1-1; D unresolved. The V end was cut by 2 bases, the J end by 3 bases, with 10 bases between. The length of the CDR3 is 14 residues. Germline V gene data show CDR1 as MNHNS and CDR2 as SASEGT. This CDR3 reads CASSERAFDTEAFF. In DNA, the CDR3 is TGTGCCAGCAGTGAAAGGGCGTTCGACACTGAAGCTTTCTTT.

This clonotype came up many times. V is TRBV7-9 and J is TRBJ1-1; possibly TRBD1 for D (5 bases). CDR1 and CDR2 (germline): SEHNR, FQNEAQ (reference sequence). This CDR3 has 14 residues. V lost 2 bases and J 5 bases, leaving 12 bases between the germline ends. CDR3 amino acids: CASSLQGGGTEAFF. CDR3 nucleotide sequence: TGTGCCAGCAGCTTACAGGGTGGGGGGACTGAAGCTTTCTTT.

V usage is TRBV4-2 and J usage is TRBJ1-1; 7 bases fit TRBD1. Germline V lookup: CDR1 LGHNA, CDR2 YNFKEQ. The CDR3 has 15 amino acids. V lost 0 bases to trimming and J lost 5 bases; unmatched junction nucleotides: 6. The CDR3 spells CASSQERAGGTEAFF. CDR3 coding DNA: TGTGCCAGCAGCCAAGAGCGGGCAGGGGGGACTGAAGCTTTCTTT.

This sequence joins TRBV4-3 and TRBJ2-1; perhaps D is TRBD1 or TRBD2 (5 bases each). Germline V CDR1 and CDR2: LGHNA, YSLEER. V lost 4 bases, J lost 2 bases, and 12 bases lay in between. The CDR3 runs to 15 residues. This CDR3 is CASSLDPGPYNEQFF. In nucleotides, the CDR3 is TGCGCCAGCAGCCTCGATCCGGGACCCTACAATGAGCAGTTCTTC.